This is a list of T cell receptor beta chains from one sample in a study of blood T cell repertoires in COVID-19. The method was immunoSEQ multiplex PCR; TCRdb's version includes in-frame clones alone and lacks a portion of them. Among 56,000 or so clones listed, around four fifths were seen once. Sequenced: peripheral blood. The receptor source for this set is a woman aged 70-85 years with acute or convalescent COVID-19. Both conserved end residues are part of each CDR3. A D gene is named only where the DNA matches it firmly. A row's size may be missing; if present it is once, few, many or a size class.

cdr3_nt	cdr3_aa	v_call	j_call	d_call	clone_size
TGTGCCAGTAGTCAGGGCCAGGTTGGGACCCAGTACTTC	CASSQGQVGTQYF	TRBV19	TRBJ2-5	NA	NA
TGTGCCAGCAGCCGAACACTAGCGGGGGTCACAGATACGCAGTATTTT	CASSRTLAGVTDTQYF	TRBV3-1/TRBV3-2	TRBJ2-3	TRBD2	NA
TGTGCCAGCAGCGGAACGGGTATTCGGGGGGCCAACGTCCTGACTTTC	CASSGTGIRGANVLTF	TRBV7-9	TRBJ2-6	NA	NA
TGCGCCAGCAGCCAACCAGGGGACCCCGCGGAATCGAACTATGGCTACACCTTC	CASSQPGDPAESNYGYTF	TRBV4-1	TRBJ1-2	NA	NA
TGTGCCAGCAGTGACGGGGACAGGGGTTTGAACACTGAAGCTTTCTTT	CASSDGDRGLNTEAFF	TRBV6-1	TRBJ1-1	TRBD1	NA
TGTGCCAGCAGCCGACGGGACAAGTCGGAGGTGCAGTTCTTC	CASSRRDKSEVQFF	TRBV11-2	TRBJ2-1	NA	NA
TGTGCCACCAGTGACCCTTTGGACAGGGGGGGGGAGACCCAGTACTTC	CATSDPLDRGGETQYF	TRBV24-1	TRBJ2-5	TRBD1	NA
TGTGCCAGCAGTTCACGCTCAGGACAGTCCCGAAACTATGGCTACACCTTC	CASSSRSGQSRNYGYTF	TRBV28	TRBJ1-2	NA	NA
TGTGCCAGTAGTATAGCGTCGGGAAACTATGGCTACACCTTC	CASSIASGNYGYTF	TRBV19	TRBJ1-2	NA	NA
TGTGCCAGCAGCCGGCTAGCGGGGGGGCATAATCGCAATGAGCAGTTCTTC	CASSRLAGGHNRNEQFF	TRBV27	TRBJ2-1	TRBD2	once
TGTGCCAGCCGGGCTAGCGGGGGGCCCACAGATACGCAGTATTTT	CASRASGGPTDTQYF	TRBV2	TRBJ2-3	TRBD2	NA